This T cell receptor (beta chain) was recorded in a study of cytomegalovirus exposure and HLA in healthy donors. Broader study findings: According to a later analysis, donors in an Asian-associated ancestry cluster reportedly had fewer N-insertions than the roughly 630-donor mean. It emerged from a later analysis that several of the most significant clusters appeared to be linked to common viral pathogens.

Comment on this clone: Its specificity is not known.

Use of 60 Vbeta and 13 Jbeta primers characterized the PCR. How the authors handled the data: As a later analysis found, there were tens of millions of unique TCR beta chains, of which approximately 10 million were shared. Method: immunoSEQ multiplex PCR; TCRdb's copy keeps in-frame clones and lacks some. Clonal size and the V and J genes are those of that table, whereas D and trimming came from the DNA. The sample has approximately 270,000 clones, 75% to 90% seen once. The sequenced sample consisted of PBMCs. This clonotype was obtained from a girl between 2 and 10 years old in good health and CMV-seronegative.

The CDR3 sequence: CASNQEAGPTDTQYF. CDR3 in DNA: TGTGCCAGCAATCAGGAGGCCGGGCCTACAGATACGCAGTATTTT. The genes are TRBV2 and TRBJ2-3; possible D gene TRBD2, 5 bases. V lost 7 bases and J 3 bases, leaving 17 bases between the germline ends. Germline lookup yields CDR1 SNHLY and CDR2 FYNNEI. The CDR3 is 15 residues long.